This paragraph reports one TCR beta chain. Its antigen is undetermined. Coverage ceases 3 residues before the CDR3 finishes, and the germline J gene fills in the end. This record belongs to a study of T cells in women clearing cervical HPV infection. Across the whole study: HLA type could not be excluded as a confounder. Study outcomes and limitations: CIN3+ cases had significantly higher TCR richness than controls; evenness did not differ.

CDR3 length: 11 amino acids. The germline gives CDR1 SEHNR, CDR2 FQNEAQ (reference sequence). V shed 10 bases and J shed 7 bases, with 11 bases lying between them. The data were produced by immunoSEQ multiplex PCR, yet TCRdb's version contains in-frame clones alone and is incomplete. The sample has some 21,000 clones. This receptor was taken from a woman aged 18 to 75 with a cervical HPV16 infection that either progressed to CIN3+ or cleared (not recorded which). Sequencing was performed on blood buffy coat. The chain has TRBV7-9 and TRBJ2-1; a weak D match, TRBD1 (6 bases). The CDR3 here is CAINRENEQFF. Incomplete CDR3 DNA: TGTGCCATCAACAGGGAAAATGAG.